A single sample is the source of the 13 T cell receptor beta chains below, sequenced in a study of shared clonotypes between healthy human individuals. TCRdb's copy holds only in-frame clones and misses some; the assay was immunoSEQ multiplex PCR. The sample lists 2 million to 2.5 million clones; 93% were seen once. The sequenced sample was naive CD4+ T cells from PBMCs. Subset: CD45RA+ positively selected. All receptors come from a man aged 18 to 29 in good health. Some clones in this sample may be carry-over from other donors' samples.

The chain is built from TRBV7-3 and TRBJ1-1; tentative D call: TRBD1 (5 bases). The V and J ends lost 5 bases and 6 bases respectively, with 13 bases between them. Germline assignment: CDR1 SGHTA and CDR2 FQGTGA. The CDR3 totals 13 residues. CDR3 nucleotides: TGTGCCAGCAGCGCGTCCAGAGGGGCTGAAGCTTTCTTT. Translation: CASSASRGAEAFF.

Turning to this clone: The sample contains more than one DNA sequence encoding this CDR3. The genes are TRBV7-2 and TRBJ2-3, with D uncertain. The length of the CDR3 is 11 residues. Germline lookup yields CDR1 SGHTA and CDR2 FQGNSA. Trimming took 5 bases from V and 2 from J, leaving 2 bases between them. For the CDR3, the DNA is TGTGCCAGCAGCATCACAGATACGCAGTATTTT. Translated, it gives CASSITDTQYF.

The chain uses TRBV5-6 and TRBJ1-2; 7 bases agree with TRBD1. Germline assignment: CDR1 SGHDT and CDR2 YYEEEE. This CDR3 has 15 residues. Trimming at V came to 4 bases and at J to 5 bases, leaving 11 bases not matched to a gene. The CDR3 here is CASSVGTAILYGYTF. The DNA for the CDR3 is TGTGCCAGCAGCGTCGGGACAGCCATCCTATATGGCTACACCTTC.

This chain connects TRBV10-3 to TRBJ2-7, with unresolved D. The CDR3 contains 9 residues. Looked up from germline, CDR1 is ENHRY and CDR2 is SYGVKD. Trimming stripped 10 bases from V and 2 bases from J, with 3 bases between. CDR3 nucleotide sequence: TGTGCCACTGCCTACGAGCAGTACTTC. This encodes CATAYEQYF.

The gene calls are TRBV30 and TRBJ1-6; D is uncertain. Germline values: CDR1 GTSNPN, CDR2 SVGIG (reference sequence). The CDR3 is 15 residues long. Trimming cost V 2 bases and J 0 bases, with 8 bases left between them. CDR3 nucleotide sequence: TGTGCCTGGAGTCCTCAGAGCTCCTATAATTCACCCCTCCACTTT. Protein sequence: CAWSPQSSYNSPLHF.

This chain links TRBV1 with TRBJ1-2; the D call of TRBD1 is as the table states it, not checked on the DNA. TRBV1 is termed a pseudogene. This CDR3 contains 16 residues. CDR3 residues: CTSSPLGAGALQGYTF. CDR3 DNA: TGCACCAGCAGCCCACTCGGGGCAGGGGCCCTTCAAGGCTACACCTTC.

The CDR3 bases are TGTGCCAGCAGCCCTGATTGCGGGCGGATTGAAAAACTGTTTTTT. Residues: CASSPDCGRIEKLFF. This rearrangement joins TRBV7-3 to TRBJ1-4; no clear D gene. This CDR3 region has 15 residues. Germline CDR1 SGHTA, CDR2 FQGTGA. V dropped 5 bases and J dropped 7 bases, with 17 bases sitting between them.

This clone was observed once. Other DNA sequences of this sample code for an identical CDR3. This chain links TRBV20-1 with TRBJ2-1; no clear D gene. The germline V gene encodes CDR1 DFQATT and CDR2 SNEGSKA (reference sequence). This CDR3 is 11 amino acids long. Trimming removed 2 bases at V and 5 bases at J, with 4 bases between. Written as DNA, the CDR3 is TGCAGTGCTAGATCTGACAATGAGCAGTTCTTC. Translating gives CSARSDNEQFF.

This clone was observed once. The chain recombines TRBV6-5 with TRBJ1-4; a weak D match, TRBD1 (6 bases). Germline V CDR1 and CDR2: MNHEY, SVGAGI. Trimming took 6 bases from V and 2 from J, leaving 10 bases between them. CDR3 size: 14 residues. The CDR3: CASSLDSTNEKLFF. In DNA, the CDR3 is TGTGCCAGCAGCTTGGACAGTACTAATGAAAAACTGTTTTTT.

V is TRBV2 and J is TRBJ2-3; D might be TRBD2 (5 bases). The V end was cut by 5 bases, the J end by 8 bases, with 8 bases between. CDR3 length: 11 amino acids. Germline V lookup: CDR1 SNHLY, CDR2 FYNNEI. CDR3 nucleotides: TGTGCCAGCAGTCAGAGCGGTACGCAGTATTTT. It encodes CASSQSGTQYF.

The chain has TRBV4-1 and TRBJ1-2; 7 bases match TRBD1. There are 13 residues in the CDR3. CDR1 and CDR2 from the germline V gene are MGHRA and YSYEKL. The V gene end was trimmed by 4 bases and the J gene end by 6 bases; junction bases not matched to a gene: 5. This CDR3 reads CASSLTGQNGYTF. Here the CDR3 DNA reads TGCGCCAGCAGCCTAACGGGACAGAATGGCTACACCTTC.

The V gene is TRBV6-5, the J gene TRBJ1-2, with D possibly being TRBD1 (5 bases). The germline CDR1 and CDR2 sequences are MNHEY and SVGAGI. The CDR3 consists of 13 residues. V gave up 10 bases and J gave up 4 bases, with 16 bases separating them. CDR3 sequence reads: CATGTGVSYGYTF. The CDR3 nucleotides are TGTGCCACCGGGACGGGGGTGAGCTATGGCTACACCTTC.

This clone appeared a few times. The V and J genes are TRBV19 and TRBJ1-1, with 9 bases aligning to TRBD1. The V gene end was trimmed by 8 bases and the J gene end by 11 bases; junction bases not matched to a gene: 12. CDR3 length equals 13 residues. Germline V gene lookup returns CDR1 LNHDA and CDR2 SQIVND (reference sequence). CDR3 sequence: CASGRDRALPAFF. CDR3 DNA: TGTGCCAGTGGCCGGGACAGGGCTCTCCCGGCTTTCTTT. The full variable domain, with the rest looked up from reference TRBV19 and TRBJ1-1, is DGGITQSPKYLFRKEGQNVTLSCEQNLNHDAMYWYRQDPGQGLRLIYYSQIVNDFQKGDIAEGYSVSREKKESFPLTVTSAQKNPTAFYLCASGRDRALPAFFGQGTRLTVV.